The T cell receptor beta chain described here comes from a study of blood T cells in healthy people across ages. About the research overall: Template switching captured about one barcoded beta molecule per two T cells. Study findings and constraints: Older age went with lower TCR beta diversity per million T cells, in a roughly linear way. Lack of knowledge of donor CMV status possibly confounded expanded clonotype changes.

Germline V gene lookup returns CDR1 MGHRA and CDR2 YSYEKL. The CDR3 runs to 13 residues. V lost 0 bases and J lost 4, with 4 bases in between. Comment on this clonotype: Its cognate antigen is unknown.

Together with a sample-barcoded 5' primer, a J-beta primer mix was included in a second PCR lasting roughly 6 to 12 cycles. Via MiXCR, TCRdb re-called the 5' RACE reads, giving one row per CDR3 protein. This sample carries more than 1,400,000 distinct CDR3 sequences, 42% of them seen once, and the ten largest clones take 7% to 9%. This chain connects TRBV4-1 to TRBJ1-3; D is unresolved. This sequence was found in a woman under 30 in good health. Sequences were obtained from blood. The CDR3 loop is CASSQEQGNTIYF. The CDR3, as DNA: TGCGCCAGCAGCCAAGAACAGGGAAACACCATATATTTT.